This T cell receptor (beta chain) was found in a study of cytomegalovirus exposure and HLA in healthy donors. Study-wide context: For the approximately 410 genotyped donors, more than 65% fell within the Caucasian-associated ancestry cluster.

Study-wide findings and caveats: Cytomegalovirus association was listed for about 170 TCR beta chains. Later analysis showed TCR association rates varying by HLA locus, highest for DRB1 and lowest for HLA-C.

Between the trimmed V and J ends, which lost 0 bases and 5 bases, there was a span of 13 bases. Germline loops: CDR1 SGHAT, CDR2 FQNNGV. The CDR3 length is 15 residues. The PCR ran on 60 Vbeta and 13 Jbeta primers. Profiled with immunoSEQ multiplex PCR; TCRdb holds only in-frame clones, not every one. This sample has 210,000 or so clones; 76% occur once, and the top ten carry 0.63%. Details on this clone: Its antigen is unknown.

This TCR was sampled from a man younger than 30 in good health and CMV-seronegative. The J gene is TRBJ2-5, the V gene TRBV11-2, with D perhaps matching TRBD2 (6 bases). The sequenced material came from PBMCs. CDR3 DNA sequence: TGTGCCAGCAGCTTAGATGGGAGGCCGGGGGAGACCCAGTACTTC. Translated, it gives CASSLDGRPGETQYF.